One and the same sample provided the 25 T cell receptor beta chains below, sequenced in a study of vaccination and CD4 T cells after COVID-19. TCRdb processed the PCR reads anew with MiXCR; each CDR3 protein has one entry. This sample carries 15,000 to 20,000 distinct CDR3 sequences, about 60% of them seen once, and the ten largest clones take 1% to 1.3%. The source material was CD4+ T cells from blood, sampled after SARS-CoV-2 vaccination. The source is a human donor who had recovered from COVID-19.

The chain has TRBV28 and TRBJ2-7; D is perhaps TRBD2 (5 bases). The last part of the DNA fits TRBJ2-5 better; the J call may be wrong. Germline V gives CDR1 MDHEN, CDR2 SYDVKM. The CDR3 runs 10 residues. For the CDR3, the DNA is TGTGCCATTGAGGGAGAGACCCAGTACTTC. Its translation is CAIEGETQYF.

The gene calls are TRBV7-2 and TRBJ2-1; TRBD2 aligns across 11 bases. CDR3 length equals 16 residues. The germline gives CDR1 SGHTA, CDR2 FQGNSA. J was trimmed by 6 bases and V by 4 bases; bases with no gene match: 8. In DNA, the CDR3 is TGTGCCAGCAGCTCCCGACTAGCGGGATCGGTCAATGAGCAGTTCTTC. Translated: CASSSRLAGSVNEQFF.

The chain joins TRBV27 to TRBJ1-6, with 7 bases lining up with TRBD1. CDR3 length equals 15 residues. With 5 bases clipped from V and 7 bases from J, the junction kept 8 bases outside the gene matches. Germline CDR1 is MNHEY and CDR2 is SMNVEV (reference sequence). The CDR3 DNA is TGTGCCAGCAGTCGCCTCCGGGACAGAAATTCACCCCTCCACTTT. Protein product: CASSRLRDRNSPLHF.

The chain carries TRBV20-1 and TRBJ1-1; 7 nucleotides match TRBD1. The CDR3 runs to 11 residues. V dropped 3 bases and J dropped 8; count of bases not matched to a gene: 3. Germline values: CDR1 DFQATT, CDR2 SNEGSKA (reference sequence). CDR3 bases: TGCAGTGCTAGGGGGGACAGAGAAGCTTTCTTT. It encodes CSARGDREAFF.

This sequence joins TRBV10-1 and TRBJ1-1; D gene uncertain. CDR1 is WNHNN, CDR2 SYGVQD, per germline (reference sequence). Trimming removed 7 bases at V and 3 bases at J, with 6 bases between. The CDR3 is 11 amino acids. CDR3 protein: CASTWDTEAFF. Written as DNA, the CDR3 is TGCGCCAGCACTTGGGACACTGAAGCTTTCTTT.

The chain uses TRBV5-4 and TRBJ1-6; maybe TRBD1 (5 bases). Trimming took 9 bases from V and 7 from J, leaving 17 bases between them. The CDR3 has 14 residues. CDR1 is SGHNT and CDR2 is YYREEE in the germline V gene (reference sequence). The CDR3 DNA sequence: TGTGCCACCAACACCGGGACCGTAAATTCACCCCTCCACTTT. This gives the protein CATNTGTVNSPLHF.

This chain's CDR3 is CSARALHTRRFLDEQFF. In DNA, the CDR3 is TGCAGTGCTAGAGCTCTACATACTCGACGTTTCCTAGATGAGCAGTTCTTC. The J gene is TRBJ2-1, the V gene TRBV20-1; D not certain. This CDR3 is 17 amino acids long. V was trimmed by 1 base and J by 8 bases, leaving 24 bases between them. Germline V gene sequence: CDR1 DFQATT, CDR2 SNEGSKA (reference sequence).

For the CDR3, the DNA is TGCAGTGCTAGAGACGCGCTGAACACCGGGGAGCTGTTTTTT. This sequence encodes CSARDALNTGELFF. The chain links TRBV20-1 to TRBJ2-2; D is unresolved. The CDR3 is 14 amino acids. Germline lookup yields CDR1 DFQATT and CDR2 SNEGSKA (reference sequence). V shed 0 bases and J shed 1 base, with 6 bases lying between them.

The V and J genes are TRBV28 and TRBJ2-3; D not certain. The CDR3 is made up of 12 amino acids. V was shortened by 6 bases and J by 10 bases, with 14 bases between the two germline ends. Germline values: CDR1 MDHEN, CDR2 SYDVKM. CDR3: CASSESADPQYF. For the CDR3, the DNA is TGTGCCAGCAGCGAATCAGCCGATCCGCAGTATTTT.

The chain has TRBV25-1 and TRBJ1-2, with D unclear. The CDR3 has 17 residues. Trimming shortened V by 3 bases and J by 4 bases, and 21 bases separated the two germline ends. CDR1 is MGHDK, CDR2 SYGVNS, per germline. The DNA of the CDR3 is TGTGCCAGCAGTGAGGGAGTCGGTAGGGAGCGGGCCTATGGCTACACCTTC. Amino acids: CASSEGVGRERAYGYTF.

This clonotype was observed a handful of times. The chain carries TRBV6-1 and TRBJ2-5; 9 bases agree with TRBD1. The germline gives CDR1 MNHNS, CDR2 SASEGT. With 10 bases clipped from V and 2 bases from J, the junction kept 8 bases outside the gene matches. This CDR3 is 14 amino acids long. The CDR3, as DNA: TGTGCCACTCACAGGGGGCGCCGTCAAGAGACCCAGTACTTC. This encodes CATHRGRRQETQYF.

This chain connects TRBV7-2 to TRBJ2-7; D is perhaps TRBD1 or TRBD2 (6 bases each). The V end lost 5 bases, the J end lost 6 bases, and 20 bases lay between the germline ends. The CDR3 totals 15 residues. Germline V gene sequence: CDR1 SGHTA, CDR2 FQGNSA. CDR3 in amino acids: CASSRGPQGSGEQYF. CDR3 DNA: TGTGCCAGCAGCCGGGGGCCACAGGGATCCGGCGAGCAGTACTTC.

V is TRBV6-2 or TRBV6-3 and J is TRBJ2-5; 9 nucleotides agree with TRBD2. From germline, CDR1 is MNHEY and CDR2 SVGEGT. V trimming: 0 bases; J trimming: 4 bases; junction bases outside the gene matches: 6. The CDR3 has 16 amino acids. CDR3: CASSYSLAGVGETQYF. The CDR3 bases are TGTGCCAGCAGTTACTCCTTAGCGGGAGTAGGAGAGACCCAGTACTTC.

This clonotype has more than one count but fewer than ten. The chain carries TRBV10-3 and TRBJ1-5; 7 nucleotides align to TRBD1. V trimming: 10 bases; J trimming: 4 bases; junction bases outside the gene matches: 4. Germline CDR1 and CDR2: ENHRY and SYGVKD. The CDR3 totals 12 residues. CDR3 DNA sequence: TGTGCCACGCGGGACAGTAATCAGCCCCAGCATTTT. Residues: CATRDSNQPQHF.

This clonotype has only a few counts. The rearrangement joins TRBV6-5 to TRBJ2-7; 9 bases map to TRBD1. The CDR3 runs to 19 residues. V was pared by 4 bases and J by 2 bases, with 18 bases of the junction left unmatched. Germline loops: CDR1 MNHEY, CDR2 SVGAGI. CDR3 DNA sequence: TGTGCCAGCAGTTCCCCTAGGACAGGGGTCCGGGCATGGACCTACGAGCAGTACTTC. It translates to CASSSPRTGVRAWTYEQYF.

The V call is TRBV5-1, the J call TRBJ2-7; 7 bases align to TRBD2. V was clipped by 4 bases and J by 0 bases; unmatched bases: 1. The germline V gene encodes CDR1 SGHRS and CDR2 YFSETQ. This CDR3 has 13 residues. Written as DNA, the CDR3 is TGCGCCAGCAGCCGGACTAGCTCCTACGAGCAGTACTTC. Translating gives CASSRTSSYEQYF.

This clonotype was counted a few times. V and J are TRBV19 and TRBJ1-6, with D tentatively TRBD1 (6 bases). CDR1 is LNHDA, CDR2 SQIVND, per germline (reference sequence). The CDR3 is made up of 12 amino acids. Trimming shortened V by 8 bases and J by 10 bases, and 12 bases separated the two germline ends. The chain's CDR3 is CASAQGTSPLHF. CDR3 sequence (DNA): TGTGCCAGTGCACAGGGTACCTCACCCCTCCACTTT.

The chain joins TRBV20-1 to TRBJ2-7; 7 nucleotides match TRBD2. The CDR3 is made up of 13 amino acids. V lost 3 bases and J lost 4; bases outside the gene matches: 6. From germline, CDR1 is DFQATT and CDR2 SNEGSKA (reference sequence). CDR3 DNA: TGCAGTGCTAGGGCGGGAGTGGGATACGAGCAGTACTTC. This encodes CSARAGVGYEQYF.

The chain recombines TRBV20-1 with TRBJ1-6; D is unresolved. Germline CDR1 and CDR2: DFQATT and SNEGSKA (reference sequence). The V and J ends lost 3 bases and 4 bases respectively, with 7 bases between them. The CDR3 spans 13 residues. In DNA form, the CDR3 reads TGCAGTGCTAGGCACGGGTATAATTCACCCCTCCACTTT. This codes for CSARHGYNSPLHF.

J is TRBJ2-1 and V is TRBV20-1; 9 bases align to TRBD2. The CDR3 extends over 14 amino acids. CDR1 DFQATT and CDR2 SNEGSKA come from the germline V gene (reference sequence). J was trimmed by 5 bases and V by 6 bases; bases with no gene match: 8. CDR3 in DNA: TGCAGTGCGGCAACTAGCGGGCGAAACAATGAGCAGTTCTTC. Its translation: CSAATSGRNNEQFF.

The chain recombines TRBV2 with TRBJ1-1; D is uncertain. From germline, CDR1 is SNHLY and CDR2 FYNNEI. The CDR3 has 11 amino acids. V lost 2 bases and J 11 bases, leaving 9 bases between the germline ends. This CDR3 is CASSESYGAFF. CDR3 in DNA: TGTGCCAGCAGTGAATCATACGGGGCTTTCTTT. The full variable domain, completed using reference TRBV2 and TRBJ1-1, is EPEVTQTPSHQVTQMGQEVILRCVPISNHLYFYWYRQILGQKVEFLVSFYNNEISEKSEIFDDQFSVERPDGSNFTLKIRSTKLEDSAMYFCASSESYGAFFGQGTRLTVV.

The CDR3 region has the DNA TGTGCCAGCAAGGTGAGCGGGAGGGCCAATGAGCAGTTCTTC. This translates into CASKVSGRANEQFF. The chain joins TRBV27 to TRBJ2-1; 10 nucleotides align to TRBD2. This CDR3 region has 14 residues. The germline V gene encodes CDR1 MNHEY and CDR2 SMNVEV (reference sequence). After removal of 7 bases from V and 6 bases from J, the junction contained 6 bases not matched to a gene.

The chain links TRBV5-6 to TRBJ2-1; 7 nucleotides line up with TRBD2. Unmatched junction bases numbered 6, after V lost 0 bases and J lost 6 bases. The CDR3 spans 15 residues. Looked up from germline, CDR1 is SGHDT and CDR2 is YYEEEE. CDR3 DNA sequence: TGTGCCAGCAGCTTGGTTCCGGGAGGAGGCAATGAGCAGTTCTTC. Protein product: CASSLVPGGGNEQFF.

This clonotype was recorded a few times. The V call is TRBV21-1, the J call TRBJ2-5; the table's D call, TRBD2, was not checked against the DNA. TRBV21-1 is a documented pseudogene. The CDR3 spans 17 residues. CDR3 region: CASSKASSGSYKETQYF. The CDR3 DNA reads TGTGCCAGCAGCAAAGCGTCTAGCGGGAGCTATAAAGAGACCCAGTACTTC.

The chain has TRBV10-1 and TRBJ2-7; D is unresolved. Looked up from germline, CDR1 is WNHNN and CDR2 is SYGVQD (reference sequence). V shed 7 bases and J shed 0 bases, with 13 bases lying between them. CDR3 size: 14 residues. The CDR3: CASIPTQSSYEQYF. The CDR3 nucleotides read TGCGCCAGCATTCCTACACAGAGCTCCTACGAGCAGTACTTC.